These 3 T cell receptor beta chains were sequenced from one sample in a study of cytomegalovirus exposure and HLA in healthy donors (dated by TCRdb to the late 2010s). The library was built by means of the immunoSEQ multiplex PCR assay. For the multiplex PCR, a mixture combining 60 forward primers for TCR Vbeta segments and 13 reverse primers for TCR Jbeta segments was used. Not all clones reach the TCRdb copy of this immuneACCESS table, which keeps in-frame sequences only. Checked studies attribute under half of the gap to unresolved V genes and leave the rest unexplained. Present in this sample are approximately 200,000 clones, roughly four fifths of which were seen just once. The ten largest clones add up to approximately 2.8% of the sample. Specimen: PBMCs. The source is a woman aged 30 to 39 in good health and CMV-seropositive.

The chain is built from TRBV18 and TRBJ1-5, with a tentative D call TRBD1 (5 bases). Looked up from germline, CDR1 is KGHSH and CDR2 is LQKENI. Between the trimmed V and J ends, which lost 1 base and 1 base, there was a span of 11 bases. This CDR3 contains 16 residues. The CDR3 region is CASSPRRQISNQPQHF. CDR3 coding DNA: TGTGCCAGCTCACCACGGAGACAGATAAGCAATCAGCCCCAGCATTTT.

The chain links TRBV27 to TRBJ2-7, with TRBD1 matching 8 bases. J lost 4 bases, V lost 5 bases, and 7 bases had no gene match. The CDR3 loop spans 14 amino acids. Germline loops: CDR1 MNHEY, CDR2 SMNVEV (reference sequence). The chain's CDR3 is CASSPTGGQYEQYF. The DNA of the CDR3 is TGTGCCAGCAGTCCTACAGGGGGGCAGTACGAGCAGTACTTC.

The chain uses TRBV6-5 and TRBJ2-5; TRBD2 agrees at 7 bases. The CDR3 totals 14 residues. J lost 3 bases, V lost 8 bases, and 9 bases had no gene match. The germline V gene has CDR1 MNHEY and CDR2 SVGAGI. The DNA for the CDR3 is TGTGCCAGCGGGGGGGGTGGATGGGAAGAGACCCAGTACTTC. Translation gives CASGGGGWEETQYF.